The clone carrying this T cell receptor (beta chain) was detected ten times or more. The entry originates in a study of tumor-infiltrating lymphocytes in primary liver carcinoma. Total RNA (roughly 540 ng) served as template for TCR beta cDNA synthesis primed by a constant-region primer. For TCR beta, libraries were produced by three nested multiplex PCR rounds using slightly modified ARM-PCR. A C-beta reverse primer and TRBV1-TRBV30 forward primers served in each of the first two PCR rounds, at 9 to 10 cycles apiece. From the multiplex PCR reads, TCRdb called clonotypes with MiXCR, one entry per CDR3 protein. Counted here are about 320,000 distinct CDR3 sequences, approximately 65% occurring once; the ten biggest clones make up 9%. This CDR3 spans 16 amino acids. In germline, CDR1 is ENHRY, CDR2 SYGVKD. V was cut by 5 bases and J by 0 bases, with 13 bases left in between. Unsorted whole blood supplied the RNA, and germline DNA was extracted too.

This sequence originates from a man in his forties with primary liver carcinoma and hepatitis B virus infection. Sequenced sample: peripheral blood. This chain links TRBV10-3 with TRBJ1-4; D may be TRBD1 (5 bases). The chain's CDR3 is CAISQDRTATNEKLFF. CDR3 nucleotides: TGTGCCATCAGTCAAGACAGAACAGCAACTAATGAAAAACTGTTTTTT.